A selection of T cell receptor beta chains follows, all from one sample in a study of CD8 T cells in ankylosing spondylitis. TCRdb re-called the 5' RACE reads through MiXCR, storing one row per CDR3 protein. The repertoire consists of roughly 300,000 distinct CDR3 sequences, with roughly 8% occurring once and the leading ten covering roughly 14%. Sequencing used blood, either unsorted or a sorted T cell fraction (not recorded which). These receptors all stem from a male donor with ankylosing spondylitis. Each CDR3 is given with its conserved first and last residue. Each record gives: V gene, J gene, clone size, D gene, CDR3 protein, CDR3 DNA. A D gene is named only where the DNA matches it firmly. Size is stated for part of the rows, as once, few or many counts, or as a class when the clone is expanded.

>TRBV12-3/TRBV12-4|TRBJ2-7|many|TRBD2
CASGLAGGRYEQYF
TGTGCCAGCGGACTAGCGGGAGGTCGGTACGAGCAGTACTTC
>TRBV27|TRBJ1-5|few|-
CASSLSTNNQPQHF
TGTGCCAGCAGTTTATCAACCAACAATCAGCCCCAGCATTTT
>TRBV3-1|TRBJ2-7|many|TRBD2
CASRPRLAGDYEQYF
TGTGCCAGCAGGCCGAGACTAGCGGGTGACTACGAGCAGTACTTC
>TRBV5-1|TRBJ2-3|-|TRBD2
CASGLAGITDTQYF
TGCGCCAGCGGACTAGCGGGGATCACAGATACGCAGTATTTT
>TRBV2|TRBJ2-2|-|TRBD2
CASSVTSGRSPGELFF
TGTGCCAGCAGTGTAACTAGCGGGAGGTCTCCCGGGGAGCTGTTTTTT
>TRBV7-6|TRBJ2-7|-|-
CASSLWGSSYEQYF
TGTGCCAGCAGCTTATGGGGGAGCTCCTACGAGCAGTACTTC
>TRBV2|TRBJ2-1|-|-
CASTPGPPLNEQFF
TGTGCCAGCACGCCGGGACCCCCCCTCAATGAGCAGTTCTTC
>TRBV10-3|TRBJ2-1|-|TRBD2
CAIRGTSGTRNEQFF
TGTGCCATCAGGGGGACTAGCGGGACACGAAATGAGCAGTTCTTC
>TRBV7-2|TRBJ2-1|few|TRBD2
CASSFRTSSYNEQFF
TGTGCCAGCAGCTTTCGGACTAGCAGTTACAATGAGCAGTTCTTC
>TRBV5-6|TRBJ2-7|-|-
CASSPGPGGYEQYF
TGTGCCAGCAGCCCCGGACCGGGTGGCTACGAGCAGTACTTC
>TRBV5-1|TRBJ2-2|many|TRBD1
CASSQPLGQLSGELFF
TGCGCCAGCAGCCAGCCGCTGGGACAGTTATCCGGGGAGCTGTTTTTT
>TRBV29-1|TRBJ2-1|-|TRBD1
CSAGDSYNEQFF
TGCAGCGCCGGGGACAGCTACAATGAGCAGTTCTTC
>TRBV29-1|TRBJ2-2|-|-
CSVARNTGELFF
TGCAGCGTTGCTCGGAACACCGGGGAGCTGTTTTTT
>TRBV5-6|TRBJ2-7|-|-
CASSAAGALSYEQYF
TGTGCCAGCAGCGCCGCGGGGGCGCTTTCCTACGAGCAGTACTTC
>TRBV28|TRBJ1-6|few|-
CASSFRSPLHF
TGTGCCAGCAGTTTTCGATCACCCCTCCACTTT
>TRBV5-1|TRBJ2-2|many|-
CASTQLQSGNTGELFF
TGCGCCAGCACCCAGTTACAATCAGGCAACACCGGGGAGCTGTTTTTT
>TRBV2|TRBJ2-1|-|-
CASKGASYNEQFF
TGTGCCAGCAAAGGGGCCTCCTACAATGAGCAGTTCTTC
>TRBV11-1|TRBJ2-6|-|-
CASSLDMGTLSGANVLTF
TGTGCCAGCAGCTTAGATATGGGTACCCTCTCTGGGGCCAACGTCCTGACTTTC
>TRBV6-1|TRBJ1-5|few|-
CASSELVGGYQPQHF
TGTGCCAGCAGTGAATTAGTCGGAGGGTATCAGCCCCAGCATTTT
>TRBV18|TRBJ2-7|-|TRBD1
CASSDRGLSYEQYF
TGTGCCAGCTCGGACAGGGGTCTTTCCTACGAGCAGTACTTC
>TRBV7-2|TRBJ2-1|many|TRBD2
CASSLVGGRATEQFF
TGTGCCAGCAGCTTAGTGGGCGGGAGGGCCACTGAGCAGTTCTTC
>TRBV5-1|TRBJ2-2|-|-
CASRPRANTGELFF
TGCGCCAGCAGACCCAGGGCGAACACCGGGGAGCTGTTTTTT
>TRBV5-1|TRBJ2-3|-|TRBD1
CASSRAGGKDTQYF
TGCGCCAGCAGTCGGGCAGGGGGCAAAGATACGCAGTATTTT
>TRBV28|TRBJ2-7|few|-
CASSPSWGPYEQYF
TGTGCCAGCAGTCCCTCGTGGGGGCCCTACGAGCAGTACTTC
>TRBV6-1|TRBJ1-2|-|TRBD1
CASSEALRTGIRNYGYTF
TGTGCCAGCAGTGAAGCGCTTCGGACAGGGATCCGTAACTATGGCTACACCTTC
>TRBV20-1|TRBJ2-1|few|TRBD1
CSAQNRGPPNEQFF
TGCAGTGCTCAGAACAGGGGGCCCCCAAATGAGCAGTTCTTC
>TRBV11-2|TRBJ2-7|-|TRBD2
CASSPGGPPYEQYF
TGTGCCAGCAGCCCGGGGGGACCACCCTACGAGCAGTACTTC
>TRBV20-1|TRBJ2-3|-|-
CSARGPGGPSTDTQYF
TGCAGTGCTAGAGGGCCCGGGGGGCCCAGCACAGATACGCAGTATTTT
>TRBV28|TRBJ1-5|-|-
CASSLTSYSNQPQHF
TGTGCCAGCAGTTTAACGTCTTATAGCAATCAGCCCCAGCATTTT
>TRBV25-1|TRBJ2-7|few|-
CASSEYYSSSYEQYF
TGTGCCAGCAGTGAATACTACTCTAGCTCCTACGAGCAGTACTTC
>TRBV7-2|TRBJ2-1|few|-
CASSPLRGYNEQFF
TGTGCCAGCAGTCCACTGAGGGGTTACAATGAGCAGTTCTTC
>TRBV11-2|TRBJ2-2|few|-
CASLLSTVYSNTGELFF
TGTGCCAGTCTGCTATCTACGGTATATTCGAACACCGGGGAGCTGTTTTTT
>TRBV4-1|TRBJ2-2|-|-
CASSRSPRAGANTGELFF
TGCGCCAGCAGCCGATCTCCCAGGGCAGGGGCGAACACCGGGGAGCTGTTTTTT
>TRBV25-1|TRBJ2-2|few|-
CASSEFLGVTGELFF
TGTGCCAGCAGTGAATTTCTGGGGGTCACCGGGGAGCTGTTTTTT
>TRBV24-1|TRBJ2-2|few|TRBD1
CATSLAGTANTGELFF
TGTGCCACCAGCCTGGCCGGGACAGCGAACACCGGGGAGCTGTTTTTT
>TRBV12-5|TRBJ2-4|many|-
CASGLGRDIQYF
TGTGCTAGTGGTTTGGGCAGGGACATTCAGTACTTC
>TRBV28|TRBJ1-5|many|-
CASRLTGPSNQPQHF
TGTGCCAGCAGACTAACAGGGCCTAGCAATCAGCCCCAGCATTTT
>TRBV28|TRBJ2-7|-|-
CASSSRADFGDEQYF
TGTGCCAGCAGTTCCCGTGCGGACTTTGGGGACGAGCAGTACTTC
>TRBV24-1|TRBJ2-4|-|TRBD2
CATSDSTSGKNIQYF
TGTGCCACCAGTGATTCCACTAGCGGGAAAAACATTCAGTACTTC
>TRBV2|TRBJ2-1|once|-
CASSEGVADPYNEQFF
TGTGCCAGCAGTGAAGGCGTAGCGGACCCCTACAATGAGCAGTTCTTC
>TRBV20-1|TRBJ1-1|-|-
CSLRGLVGEAFF
TGCAGTCTACGGGGCCTGGTGGGCGAAGCTTTCTTT
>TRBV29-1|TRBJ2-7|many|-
CSAERSYEQYF
TGCAGCGCTGAGAGGAGCTACGAGCAGTACTTC
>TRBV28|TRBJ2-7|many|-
CASSLWLNEQYF
TGTGCCAGCAGTTTATGGTTAAACGAGCAGTACTTC
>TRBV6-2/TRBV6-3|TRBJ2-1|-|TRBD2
CASRPTSEEGNEQFF
TGTGCCAGCAGACCAACTAGCGAAGAAGGCAATGAGCAGTTCTTC
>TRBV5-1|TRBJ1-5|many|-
CASSLFGQENQPQHF
TGCGCCAGCAGCTTGTTTGGGCAGGAAAATCAGCCCCAGCATTTT
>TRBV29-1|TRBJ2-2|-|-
CSVEYTGELFF
TGCAGCGTTGAATACACCGGGGAGCTGTTTTTT
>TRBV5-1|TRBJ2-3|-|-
CASSLVFGTDTQYF
TGCGCCAGCAGCTTGGTATTCGGCACAGATACGCAGTATTTT
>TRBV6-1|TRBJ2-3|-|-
CASSEYGPATTDTQYF
TGTGCCAGCAGTGAATATGGGCCGGCGACCACAGATACGCAGTATTTT
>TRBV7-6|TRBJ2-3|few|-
CASSTGMGEGDTQYF
TGTGCCAGCAGCACAGGGATGGGGGAGGGAGATACGCAGTATTTT
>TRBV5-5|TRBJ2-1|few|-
CASSPRAVLAYNEQFF
TGTGCCAGCAGCCCGAGAGCGGTCCTCGCCTACAATGAGCAGTTCTTC
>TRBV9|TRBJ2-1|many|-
CASSVVASHYNEQFF
TGTGCCAGCAGCGTAGTGGCATCCCACTACAATGAGCAGTTCTTC
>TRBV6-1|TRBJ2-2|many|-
CASLWQPNTGELFF
TGTGCCTCCCTTTGGCAGCCGAACACCGGGGAGCTGTTTTTT
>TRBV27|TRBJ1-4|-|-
CASSPYGLYEKLFF
TGTGCCAGCAGTCCTTATGGGCTTTATGAAAAACTGTTTTTT
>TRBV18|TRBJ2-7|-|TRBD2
CASSAQGGSGSSYEQYF
TGTGCCAGCTCAGCCCAGGGCGGTAGCGGGAGCTCCTACGAGCAGTACTTC
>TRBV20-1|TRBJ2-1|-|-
CSARFPNEQFF
TGCAGTGCTAGGTTCCCCAATGAGCAGTTCTTC
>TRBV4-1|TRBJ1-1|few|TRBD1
CASSREGTGKINTEAFF
TGCGCCAGCAGCCGAGAAGGGACAGGCAAAATAAACACTGAAGCTTTCTTT
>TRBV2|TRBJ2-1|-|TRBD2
CASQDQGLAFREQFF
TGTGCCAGCCAGGATCAGGGACTAGCGTTCAGGGAGCAGTTCTTC
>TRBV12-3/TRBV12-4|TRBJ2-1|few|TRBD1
CASSPQRVPGQGRFF
TGTGCCAGCAGTCCACAGCGGGTCCCGGGACAGGGTAGGTTCTTC
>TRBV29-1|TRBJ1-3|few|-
CSAPGPPGNTIYF
TGCAGCGCCCCCGGGCCTCCTGGAAACACCATATATTTT